Below are 8 T cell receptor beta chains sequenced from a single sample in a study of CD8 T cells in ankylosing spondylitis. TCRdb used MiXCR to reprocess the 5' RACE reads, holding one entry per CDR3 protein. The sample has some 130,000 distinct CDR3 sequences, around 9% seen once. Source material: blood, either unsorted or a sorted T cell fraction (not recorded which). The receptor set was obtained from a male donor with ankylosing spondylitis or in good health (not recorded which).

Worth noting for this clonotype: This may be a read error: a much more frequent sequence differs by one nucleotide. The chain combines TRBV7-8 with TRBJ1-1; D possibly corresponds to TRBD1 (6 bases). The CDR3 is 16 residues long. V dropped 1 base and J dropped 1 base, with 13 bases sitting between them. Germline V gene sequence: CDR1 SGHVS, CDR2 FQNEAQ. The CDR3, as DNA: TGTGCCAGCAGCTTAGGGGGGCTCAGGGGGAACACTGAAGCTTTCTTT. It specifies CASSLGGLRGNTEAFF.

This clonotype was detected ten times or more. This chain's CDR3 is CASRPTFQGLGELFF. The CDR3 DNA reads TGTGCCAGCAGACCTACATTTCAGGGTCTGGGGGAGCTGTTTTTT. The V and J genes are TRBV6-1 and TRBJ2-2, with D possibly matching TRBD1 (5 bases). The CDR3 contains 15 residues. Germline V gene data show CDR1 as MNHNS and CDR2 as SASEGT. V lost 6 bases and J lost 8, with 19 bases in between.

Ten or more counts support this clonotype. This rearrangement joins TRBV5-1 to TRBJ2-4, with 10 bases that match TRBD1. The germline V gene encodes CDR1 SGHRS and CDR2 YFSETQ. This CDR3 has 16 amino acids. V gave up 4 bases and J gave up 2 bases; unmatched junction bases: 6. CDR3 in DNA: TGCGCCAGCAGCCTGGACAGGGGGAATCCCAAAAACATTCAGTACTTC. It translates to CASSLDRGNPKNIQYF.

This clonotype has at least ten counts. V gene TRBV18 combines with J gene TRBJ2-5; the D is unclear. The germline gives CDR1 KGHSH, CDR2 LQKENI. This CDR3 is 13 amino acids long. V was shortened by 1 base and J by 3 bases, with 6 bases between the two germline ends. CDR3 in amino acids: CASSPRQKETQYF. The CDR3 region has the DNA TGTGCCAGCTCACCACGCCAGAAAGAGACCCAGTACTTC.

V gene TRBV29-1 combines with J gene TRBJ2-7; either TRBD1 or TRBD2 may supply D (5 bases each). The V gene lost 4 bases and the J gene lost 6 bases, with 13 bases spanning the gap. The CDR3 contains 12 residues. Germline CDR1 reads SQVTM; CDR2 reads ANQGSEA. CDR3 sequence (DNA): TGCAGCGTTGTCTATCGGGACCTCGAGCAGTACTTC. Encoded protein: CSVVYRDLEQYF.

The chain has TRBV25-1 and TRBJ2-1; D is undetermined. Germline V gene sequence: CDR1 MGHDK, CDR2 SYGVNS. This CDR3 is 14 amino acids long. Deletions cut 4 bases from V and 0 bases from J, with 7 bases between. The CDR3 protein is CASSAAVSYNEQFF. As DNA, the CDR3 is TGTGCCAGCAGTGCGGCTGTCTCCTACAATGAGCAGTTCTTC.

This clonotype has ten or more counts. This chain joins TRBV29-1 and TRBJ2-5; D is uncertain. V shed 7 bases and J shed 0 bases, with 9 bases lying between them. Germline V gene data show CDR1 as SQVTM and CDR2 as ANQGSEA. The CDR3 has 12 amino acids. In nucleotides, the CDR3 is TGCAGCGCTTCACTACACCAAGAGACCCAGTACTTC. Translating it yields CSASLHQETQYF.

This clonotype came up many times. This sequence joins TRBV3-1 and TRBJ2-3; TRBD2 agrees at 7 bases. The CDR3 covers 17 residues. Looked up from germline, CDR1 is LGHDT and CDR2 is YNNKEL (reference sequence). Trimming removed 3 bases from V and 3 bases from J; junction bases left unmatched: 12. CDR3 protein: CASSHYVAGAGTDTQYF. Written as DNA, the CDR3 is TGTGCCAGCAGCCATTACGTGGCGGGAGCCGGAACAGATACGCAGTATTTT.